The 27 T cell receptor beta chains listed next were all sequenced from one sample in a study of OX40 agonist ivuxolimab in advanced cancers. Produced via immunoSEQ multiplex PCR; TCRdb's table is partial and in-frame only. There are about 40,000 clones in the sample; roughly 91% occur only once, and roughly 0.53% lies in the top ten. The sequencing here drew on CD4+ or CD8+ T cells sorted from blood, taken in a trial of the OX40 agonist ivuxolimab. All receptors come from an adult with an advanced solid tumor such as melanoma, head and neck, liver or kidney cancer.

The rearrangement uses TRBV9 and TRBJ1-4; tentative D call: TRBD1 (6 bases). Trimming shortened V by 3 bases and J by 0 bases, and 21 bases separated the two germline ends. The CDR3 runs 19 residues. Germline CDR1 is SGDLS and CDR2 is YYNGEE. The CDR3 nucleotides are TGTGCCAGCAGCGCGTCTTGGACAGATAGCTATGCAACTAATGAAAAACTGTTTTTT. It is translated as CASSASWTDSYATNEKLFF.

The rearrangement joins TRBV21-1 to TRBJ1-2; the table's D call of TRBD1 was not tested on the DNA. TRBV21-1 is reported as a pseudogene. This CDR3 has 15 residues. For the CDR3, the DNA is TGTGCCAGCAGCAAAATCGGGACAGGAGACTATGGCTACACCTTC. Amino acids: CASSKIGTGDYGYTF.

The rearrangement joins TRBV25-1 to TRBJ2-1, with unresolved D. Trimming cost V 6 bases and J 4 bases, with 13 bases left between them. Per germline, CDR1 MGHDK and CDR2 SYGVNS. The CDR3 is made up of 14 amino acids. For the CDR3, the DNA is TGTGCCAGCAGGGATTGGGAAGGGTACAATGAGCAGTTCTTC. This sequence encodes CASRDWEGYNEQFF.

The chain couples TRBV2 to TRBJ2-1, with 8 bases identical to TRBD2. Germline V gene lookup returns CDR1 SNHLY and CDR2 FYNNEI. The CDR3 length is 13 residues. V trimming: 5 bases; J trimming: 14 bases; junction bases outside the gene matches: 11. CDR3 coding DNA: TGTGCCAGCAGTAAGGGACTAGTGGGGGGAGAGTTCTTC. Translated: CASSKGLVGGEFF.

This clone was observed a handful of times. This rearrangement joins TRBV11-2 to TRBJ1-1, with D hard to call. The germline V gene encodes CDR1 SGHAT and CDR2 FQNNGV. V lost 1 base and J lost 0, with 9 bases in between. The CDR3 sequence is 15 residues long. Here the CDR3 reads CASSLVQTMNTEAFF. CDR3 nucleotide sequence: TGTGCCAGCAGCTTAGTGCAGACCATGAACACTGAAGCTTTCTTT.

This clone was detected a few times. The CDR3 DNA reads as TGCGCCAGCAGCTTGGCCGGCGGTGAAGATACGCAGTATTTT. Amino acid sequence: CASSLAGGEDTQYF. V and J are TRBV5-1 and TRBJ2-3; D gene unclear. The CDR3 runs to 14 residues. The V end was cut by 0 bases, the J end by 5 bases, with 10 bases between. The germline CDR1 and CDR2 sequences are SGHRS and YFSETQ.

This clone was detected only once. The CDR3 bases are TGTGCCAGCAGCCTACTGGGACAGGGCTACGAGCAGTACTTC. Encoded protein: CASSLLGQGYEQYF. The chain combines TRBV2 with TRBJ2-7; 9 nucleotides agree with TRBD1. This CDR3 contains 14 residues. With 6 bases clipped from V and 3 bases from J, the junction kept 6 bases outside the gene matches. Germline CDR1 SNHLY, CDR2 FYNNEI. The full variable domain, completed using reference TRBV2 and TRBJ2-7, is EPEVTQTPSHQVTQMGQEVILRCVPISNHLYFYWYRQILGQKVEFLVSFYNNEISEKSEIFDDQFSVERPDGSNFTLKIRSTKLEDSAMYFCASSLLGQGYEQYFGPGTRLTVT.

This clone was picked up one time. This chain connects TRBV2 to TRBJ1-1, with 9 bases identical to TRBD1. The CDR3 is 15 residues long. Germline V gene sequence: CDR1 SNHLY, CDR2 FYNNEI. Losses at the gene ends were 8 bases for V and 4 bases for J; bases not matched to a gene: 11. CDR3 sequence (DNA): TGTGCCAGCCAACCGGACAGGGGCAGTACCACTGAAGCTTTCTTT. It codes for CASQPDRGSTTEAFF. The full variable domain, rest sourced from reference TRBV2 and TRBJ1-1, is EPEVTQTPSHQVTQMGQEVILRCVPISNHLYFYWYRQILGQKVEFLVSFYNNEISEKSEIFDDQFSVERPDGSNFTLKIRSTKLEDSAMYFCASQPDRGSTTEAFFGQGTRLTVV.

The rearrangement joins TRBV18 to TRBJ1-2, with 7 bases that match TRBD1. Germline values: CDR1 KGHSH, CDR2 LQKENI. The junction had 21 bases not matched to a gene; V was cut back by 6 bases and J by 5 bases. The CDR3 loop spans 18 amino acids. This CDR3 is CASSLNREGAAGGYGYTF. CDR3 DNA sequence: TGTGCCAGCTCGCTAAACCGCGAGGGGGCGGCCGGGGGATATGGCTACACCTTC.

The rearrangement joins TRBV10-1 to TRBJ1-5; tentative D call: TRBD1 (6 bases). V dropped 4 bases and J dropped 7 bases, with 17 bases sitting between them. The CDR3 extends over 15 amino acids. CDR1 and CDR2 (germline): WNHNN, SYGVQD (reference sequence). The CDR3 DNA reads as TGCGCCAGCAGTGGGGGGATGGGGGGCGAACAGCCCCAGCATTTT. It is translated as CASSGGMGGEQPQHF.

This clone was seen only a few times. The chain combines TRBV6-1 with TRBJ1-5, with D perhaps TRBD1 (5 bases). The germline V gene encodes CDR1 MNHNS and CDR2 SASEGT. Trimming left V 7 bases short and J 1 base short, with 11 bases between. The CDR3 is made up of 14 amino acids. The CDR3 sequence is CASTWGGSNQPQHF. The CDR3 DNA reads TGTGCCAGCACTTGGGGGGGGAGCAATCAGCCCCAGCATTTT.

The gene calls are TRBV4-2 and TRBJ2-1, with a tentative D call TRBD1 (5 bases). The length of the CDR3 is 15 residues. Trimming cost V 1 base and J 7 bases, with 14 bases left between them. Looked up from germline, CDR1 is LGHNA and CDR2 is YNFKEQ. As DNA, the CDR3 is TGTGCCAGCAGCCAAGGAGGATCAGGGCGGAATGAGCAGTTCTTC. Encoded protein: CASSQGGSGRNEQFF.

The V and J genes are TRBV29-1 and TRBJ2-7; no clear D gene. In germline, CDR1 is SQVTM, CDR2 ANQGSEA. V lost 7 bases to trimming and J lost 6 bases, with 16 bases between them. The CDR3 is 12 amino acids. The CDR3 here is CSARLGRLEQYF. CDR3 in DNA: TGCAGCGCGAGACTGGGCCGGCTCGAGCAGTACTTC.

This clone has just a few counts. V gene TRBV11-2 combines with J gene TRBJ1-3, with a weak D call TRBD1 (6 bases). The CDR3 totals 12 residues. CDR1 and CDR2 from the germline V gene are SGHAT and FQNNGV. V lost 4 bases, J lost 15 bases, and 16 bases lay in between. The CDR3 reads CASSYTGFIAYF. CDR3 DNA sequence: TGTGCCAGCAGCTATACAGGGTTCATCGCATATTTT.

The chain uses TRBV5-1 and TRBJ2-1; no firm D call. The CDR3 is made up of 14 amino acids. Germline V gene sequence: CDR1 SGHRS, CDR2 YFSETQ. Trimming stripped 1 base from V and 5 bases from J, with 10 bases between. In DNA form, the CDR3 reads TGCGCCAGCAGCTTGCGAGCCCAAGACAATGAGCAGTTCTTC. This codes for CASSLRAQDNEQFF. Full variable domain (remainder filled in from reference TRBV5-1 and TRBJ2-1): KAGVTQTPRYLIKTRGQQVTLSCSPISGHRSVSWYQQTPGQGLQFLFEYFSETQRNKGNFPGRFSGRQFSNSRSEMNVSTLELGDSALYLCASSLRAQDNEQFFGPGTRLTVL.

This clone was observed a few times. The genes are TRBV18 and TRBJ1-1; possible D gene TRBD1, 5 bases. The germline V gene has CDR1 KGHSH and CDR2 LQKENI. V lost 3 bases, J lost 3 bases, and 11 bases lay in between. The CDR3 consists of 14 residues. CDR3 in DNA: TGTGCCAGCTCACCCTCCAGGGTGGACACTGAAGCTTTCTTT. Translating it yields CASSPSRVDTEAFF. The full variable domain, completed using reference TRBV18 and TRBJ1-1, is NAGVMQNPRHLVRRRGQEARLRCSPMKGHSHVYWYRQLPEEGLKFMVYLQKENIIDESGMPKERFSAEFPKEGPSILRIQQVVRGDSAAYFCASSPSRVDTEAFFGQGTRLTVV.

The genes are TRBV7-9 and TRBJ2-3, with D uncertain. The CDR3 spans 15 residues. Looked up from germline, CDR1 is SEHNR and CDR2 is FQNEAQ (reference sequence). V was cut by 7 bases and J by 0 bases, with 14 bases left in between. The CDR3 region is CASTSRLGSTDTQYF. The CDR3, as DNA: TGTGCCAGCACCTCCAGGTTGGGGAGCACAGATACGCAGTATTTT.

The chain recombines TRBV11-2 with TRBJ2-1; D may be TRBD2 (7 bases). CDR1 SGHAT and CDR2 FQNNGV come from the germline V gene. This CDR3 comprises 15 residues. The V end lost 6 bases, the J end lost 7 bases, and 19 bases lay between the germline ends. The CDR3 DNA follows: TGTGCCAGCAGACTAGTGGGGGGGCCGAGGAATGAGCAGTTCTTC. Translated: CASRLVGGPRNEQFF.

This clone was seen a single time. The CDR3 region has the DNA TGTGCCAGCAGCTTGGTTAGCTATGGCTACACCTTC. Encoded protein: CASSLVSYGYTF. This chain uses TRBV5-4 with TRBJ1-2; no clear D. This CDR3 comprises 12 residues. V lost 0 bases, J lost 4 bases, and 4 bases lay in between. The germline CDR1 and CDR2 sequences are SGHNT and YYREEE (reference sequence).

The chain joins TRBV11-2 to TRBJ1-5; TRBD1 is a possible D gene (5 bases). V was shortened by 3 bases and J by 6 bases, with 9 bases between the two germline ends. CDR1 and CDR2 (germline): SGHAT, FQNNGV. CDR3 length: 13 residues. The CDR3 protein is CASSFNGGQPQHF. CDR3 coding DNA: TGTGCCAGCAGCTTTAACGGGGGTCAGCCCCAGCATTTT.

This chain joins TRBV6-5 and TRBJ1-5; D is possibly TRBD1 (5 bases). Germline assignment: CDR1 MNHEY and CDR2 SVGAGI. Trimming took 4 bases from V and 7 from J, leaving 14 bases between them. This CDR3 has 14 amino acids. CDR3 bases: TGTGCCAGCAGTTTCCTAGGGGTCCGGCAGCCCCAGCATTTT. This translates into CASSFLGVRQPQHF.

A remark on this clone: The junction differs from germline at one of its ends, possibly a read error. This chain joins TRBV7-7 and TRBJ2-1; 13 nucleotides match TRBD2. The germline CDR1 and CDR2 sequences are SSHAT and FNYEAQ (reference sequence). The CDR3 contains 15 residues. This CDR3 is CASSLGLAGVNEQFF. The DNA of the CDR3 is TGTGCTAGCAGCTTAGGACTAGCGGGGGTAAATGAGCAGTTCTTC.

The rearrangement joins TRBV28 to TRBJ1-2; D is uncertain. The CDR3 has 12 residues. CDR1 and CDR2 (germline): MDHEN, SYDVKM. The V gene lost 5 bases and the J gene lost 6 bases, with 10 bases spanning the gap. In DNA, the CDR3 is TGTGCCAGCAGTACACTAGGCAATGGCTACACCTTC. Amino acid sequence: CASSTLGNGYTF.

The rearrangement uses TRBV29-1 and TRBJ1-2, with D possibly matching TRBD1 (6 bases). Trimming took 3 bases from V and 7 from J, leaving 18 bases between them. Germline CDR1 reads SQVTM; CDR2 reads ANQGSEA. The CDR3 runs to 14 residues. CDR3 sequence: CSVDPGPTGLGYTF. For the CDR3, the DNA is TGCAGCGTTGATCCCGGGCCGACAGGCCTTGGCTACACCTTC. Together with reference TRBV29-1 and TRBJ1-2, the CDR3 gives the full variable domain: SAVISQKPSRDICQRGTSLTIQCQVDSQVTMMFWYRQQPGQSLTLIATANQGSEATYESGFVIDKFPISRPNLTFSTLTVSNMSPEDSSIYLCSVDPGPTGLGYTFGSGTRLTVV.

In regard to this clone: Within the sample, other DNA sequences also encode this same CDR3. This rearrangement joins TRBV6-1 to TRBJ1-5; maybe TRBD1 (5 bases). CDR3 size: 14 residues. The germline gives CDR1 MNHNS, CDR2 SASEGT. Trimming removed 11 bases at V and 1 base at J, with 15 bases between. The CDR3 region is CAAGATRSNQPQHF. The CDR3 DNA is TGTGCCGCCGGGGCCACAAGAAGCAATCAGCCCCAGCATTTT.

The CDR3 DNA reads as TGTGCCAGCAGTCTCGCCTACGAGCAGTACTTC. Its protein product is CASSLAYEQYF. The chain links TRBV28 to TRBJ2-7; no firm D call. CDR1 is MDHEN, CDR2 SYDVKM, per germline. The CDR3 extends over 11 amino acids. Trimming removed 5 bases from V and 2 bases from J, with 4 bases in between.

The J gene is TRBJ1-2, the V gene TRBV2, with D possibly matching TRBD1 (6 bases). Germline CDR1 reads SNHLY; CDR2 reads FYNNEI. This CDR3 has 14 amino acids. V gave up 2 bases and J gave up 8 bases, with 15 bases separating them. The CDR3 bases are TGTGCCAGCAGTGAACTCAACAGGGTTGGCGGCTACACCTTC. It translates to CASSELNRVGGYTF.